The next 9 T cell receptor beta chains were all read from a single sample in a study of blood T cell repertoires in COVID-19. Data came from immunoSEQ multiplex PCR; TCRdb stores just in-frame clones and leaves some out. The profile shows roughly 100,000 clones, more than 85% of them singletons. The sample consisted of peripheral blood. These receptors came from a man aged 18 to 29 with acute or convalescent COVID-19.

The rearrangement uses TRBV19 and TRBJ1-1; a weak D match, TRBD1 (5 bases). This CDR3 region has 15 residues. Germline CDR1 and CDR2: LNHDA and SQIVND (reference sequence). Trimming removed 3 bases at V and 4 bases at J, with 15 bases between. CDR3 bases: TGTGCCAGTAGTATTGCGGGAGGGGCAGCCACTGAAGCTTTCTTT. Protein: CASSIAGGAATEAFF.

The rearrangement uses TRBV11-3 and TRBJ1-1; D uncertain. Germline values: CDR1 SGHNT, CDR2 YENEEA. V was cut by 2 bases and J by 3 bases, with 7 bases left in between. This CDR3 has 13 amino acids. The CDR3 spells CASSLYPYTEAFF. As DNA, the CDR3 is TGTGCCAGCAGCTTATATCCCTACACTGAAGCTTTCTTT.

The rearrangement joins TRBV29-1 to TRBJ2-3; 11 nucleotides line up with TRBD2. There are 16 residues in the CDR3. Germline CDR1 is SQVTM and CDR2 is ANQGSEA. Trimming took 6 bases from V and 4 from J; bases not matched to a gene: 12. The CDR3 is CSVVAGGRRRADTQYF. The DNA of the CDR3 is TGCAGCGTAGTAGCGGGGGGGCGACGGCGGGCAGATACGCAGTATTTT.

J is TRBJ1-2 and V is TRBV27; the D gene is possibly TRBD1 (6 bases). Per the germline V gene, CDR1 is MNHEY and CDR2 is SMNVEV (reference sequence). The CDR3 is made up of 14 amino acids. V lost 4 bases and J 4 bases, leaving 13 bases between the germline ends. CDR3 sequence reads: CASSYGQGIYGYTF. CDR3 bases: TGTGCCAGCAGTTATGGGCAGGGGATCTATGGCTACACCTTC.

The rearrangement joins TRBV19 to TRBJ1-5; possibly TRBD1 for D (5 bases). This CDR3 is 16 amino acids long. Germline V CDR1 and CDR2: LNHDA, SQIVND (reference sequence). V was shortened by 0 bases and J by 5 bases, with 14 bases between the two germline ends. CDR3 region: CASSIDPTRGDQPQHF. The CDR3 DNA reads as TGTGCCAGTAGTATAGATCCGACTCGGGGGGATCAGCCCCAGCATTTT.

The rearrangement links TRBV5-1 to TRBJ2-1, with 7 bases fitting TRBD1. This CDR3 has 15 amino acids. V was clipped by 2 bases and J by 8 bases; unmatched bases: 10. The germline V gene has CDR1 SGHRS and CDR2 YFSETQ. This CDR3 reads CASSLGGLTGDEQFF. CDR3 nucleotides: TGCGCCAGCAGCTTAGGGGGTCTAACAGGGGATGAGCAGTTCTTC. The full variable domain, completed using reference TRBV5-1 and TRBJ2-1, is KAGVTQTPRYLIKTRGQQVTLSCSPISGHRSVSWYQQTPGQGLQFLFEYFSETQRNKGNFPGRFSGRQFSNSRSEMNVSTLELGDSALYLCASSLGGLTGDEQFFGPGTRLTVL.

A few counts support this clone. The gene calls are TRBV9 and TRBJ2-2, with D possibly being TRBD2 (5 bases). Germline V lookup: CDR1 SGDLS, CDR2 YYNGEE. V was cut by 5 bases and J by 0 bases, with 8 bases left in between. CDR3 length: 14 residues. The CDR3 DNA sequence: TGTGCCAGCAGTAGGACTTCGAACACCGGGGAGCTGTTTTTT. Translation: CASSRTSNTGELFF.

The gene calls are TRBV9 and TRBJ1-1, with D perhaps matching TRBD1 (6 bases). This CDR3 has 14 residues. Germline V gene sequence: CDR1 SGDLS, CDR2 YYNGEE. Trimming stripped 4 bases from V and 7 bases from J, with 17 bases between. The CDR3 sequence is CASSSDTTGNEAFF. The CDR3 DNA is TGTGCCAGCAGCTCGGATACTACAGGGAATGAAGCTTTCTTT.

The chain recombines TRBV5-6 with TRBJ2-5; 10 bases match TRBD1. Germline CDR1 is SGHDT and CDR2 is YYEEEE. This CDR3 comprises 15 residues. The trim removed 6 bases at V and 2 bases at J, leaving 7 bases unmatched. This chain's CDR3 is CASNGQGVPQETQYF. As DNA, the CDR3 is TGTGCCAGCAACGGACAGGGGGTTCCTCAAGAGACCCAGTACTTC.